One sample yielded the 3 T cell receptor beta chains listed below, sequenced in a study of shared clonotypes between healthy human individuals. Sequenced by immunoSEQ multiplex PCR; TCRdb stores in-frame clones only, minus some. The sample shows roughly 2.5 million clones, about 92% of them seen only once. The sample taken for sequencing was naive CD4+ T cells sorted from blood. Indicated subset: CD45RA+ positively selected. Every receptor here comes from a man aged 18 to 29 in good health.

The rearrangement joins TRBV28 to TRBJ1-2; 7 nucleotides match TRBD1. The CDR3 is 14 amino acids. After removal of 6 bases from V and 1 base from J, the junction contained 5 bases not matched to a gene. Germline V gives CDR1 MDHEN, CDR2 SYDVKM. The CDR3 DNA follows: TGTGCCAGCAGACCCGGGACAGTTAACTATGGCTACACCTTC. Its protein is CASRPGTVNYGYTF.

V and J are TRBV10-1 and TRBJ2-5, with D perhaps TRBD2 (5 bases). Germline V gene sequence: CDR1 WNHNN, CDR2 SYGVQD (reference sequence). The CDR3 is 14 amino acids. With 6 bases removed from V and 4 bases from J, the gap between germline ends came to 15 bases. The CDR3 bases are TGCGCCAGCAGCGCCGGGGTCCTAGGAGAGACCCAGTACTTC. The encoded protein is CASSAGVLGETQYF.

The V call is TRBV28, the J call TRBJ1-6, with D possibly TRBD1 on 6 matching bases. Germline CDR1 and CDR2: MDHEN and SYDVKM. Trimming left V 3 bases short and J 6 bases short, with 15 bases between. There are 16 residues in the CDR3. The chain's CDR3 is CASSFPAGAINSPLHF. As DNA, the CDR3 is TGTGCCAGCAGTTTCCCCGCGGGGGCGATTAATTCACCCCTCCACTTT. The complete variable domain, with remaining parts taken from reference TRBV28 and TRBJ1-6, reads DVKVTQSSRYLVKRTGEKVFLECVQDMDHENMFWYRQDPGLGLRLIYFSYDVKMKEKGDIPEGYSVSREKKERFSLILESASTNQTSMYLCASSFPAGAINSPLHFGNGTRLTVT.